Reported below is one T cell receptor (beta chain). The antigen is undetermined. V was clipped by 5 bases and J by 8 bases, with 15 bases between them. Germline V gives CDR1 MNHEY, CDR2 SVGEGT. CDR3 length: 13 residues. The data belong to a study of vaccination and CD4 T cells after COVID-19. CD4+ T cells that had been cultured provided DNA sequenced with the Oncomine TCR Beta short-read assay. TCRdb recomputed calls from the PCR reads with MiXCR, one row per CDR3 protein. Of thousands of distinct CDR3 sequences listed, roughly 70% were seen once; the top ten hold 37%. Specified treatment: approximately nine-day PBMC culture with coronavirus spike peptide pools or control peptides (ViraFEST assay).

This TCR came from a human donor who had recovered from COVID-19. The sequencing sample was made of CD4+ T cells from blood, cultured in vitro. V usage is TRBV6-2 or TRBV6-3 and J usage is TRBJ1-2, with a tentative D call TRBD1 (6 bases). Written as DNA, the CDR3 is TGTGCCAGCAGTCACACAGGGCATGGGGGCTACACCTTC. This translates into CASSHTGHGGYTF.